This TCR beta chain emerged from a study of T cell repertoires in cytomegalovirus infection. Concerning this clonotype itself: Its antigen is not identified.

MiXCR, run by TCRdb on the reads, gives a single entry per CDR3 protein. The profile shows fewer than 1,000,000 distinct CDR3 sequences, around 32% of them singletons. The CDR3 is made up of 17 amino acids. The germline gives CDR1 MNHNS, CDR2 SASEGT. The V gene end was trimmed by 8 bases and the J gene end by 5 bases; junction bases not matched to a gene: 17. The TCR originated in a human donor in good health (CMV status not recorded). Some clones in this sample may be carry-over from other donors' samples. V usage is TRBV6-1 and J usage is TRBJ2-5; 10 nucleotides agree with TRBD2. Sequences were derived from cultured CD8+ T cells from PBMCs, sampled from culture after CMV antigen stimulation. The CDR3 is CASRSPVSGGARETQYF. The CDR3 DNA reads as TGTGCCAGCCGATCCCCGGTGAGCGGGGGGGCCAGGGAGACCCAGTACTTC.